The next 15 T cell receptor beta chains were all read from a single sample in a study of T cell responses to AZD1222 COVID-19 vaccine. Repertoires were generated with immunoSEQ multiplex PCR, while TCRdb's copy carries only in-frame clones and drops some. The sample has 52,000 or so clones, around 85% seen once. Specimen: peripheral blood, collected on day 0 of AZD1222 vaccination. These receptors were collected from an adult in good health.

The V gene is TRBV27, the J gene TRBJ1-1, with D unclear. Germline loops: CDR1 MNHEY, CDR2 SMNVEV (reference sequence). The V gene lost 4 bases and the J gene lost 8 bases, with 14 bases spanning the gap. The CDR3 spans 13 residues. CDR3 amino acids: CASSSPGGKEAFF. The CDR3 DNA reads TGTGCCAGCAGTTCCCCGGGAGGAAAAGAAGCTTTCTTT.

The chain is built from TRBV6-1 and TRBJ1-6, with unresolved D. The germline gives CDR1 MNHNS, CDR2 SASEGT. This CDR3 comprises 12 residues. Trimming pared 0 bases from V and 10 bases from J, leaving 4 bases between. CDR3 protein: CASSEARSPLHF. CDR3 nucleotides: TGTGCCAGCAGTGAAGCTCGCTCACCCCTCCACTTT.

The chain couples TRBV19 to TRBJ2-1, with 11 bases that match TRBD1. With 3 bases clipped from V and 5 bases from J, the junction kept 6 bases outside the gene matches. The CDR3 consists of 16 residues. Germline values: CDR1 LNHDA, CDR2 SQIVND (reference sequence). The CDR3 loop is CASSIRSGQGDNEQFF. CDR3 nucleotides: TGTGCCAGTAGTATTAGGTCGGGACAGGGGGACAATGAGCAGTTCTTC.

The chain links TRBV6-1 to TRBJ2-2, with TRBD2 identical over 9 bases. J gave up 7 bases and V 1 base, and 10 bases lay outside the gene matches. Germline V gives CDR1 MNHNS, CDR2 SASEGT. This CDR3 has 17 amino acids. In DNA form, the CDR3 reads TGTGCCAGCAGTGAAGGTTGGGCGGGAGGGCCTGACGGGGAGCTGTTTTTT. Translating it yields CASSEGWAGGPDGELFF.

This clone was observed a few times. V gene TRBV6-6 combines with J gene TRBJ2-1; no definite D call. The CDR3 spans 14 residues. Germline CDR1 reads MNHNY; CDR2 reads SVGAGI (reference sequence). V shed 4 bases and J shed 5 bases, with 12 bases lying between them. The CDR3 spells CASSSRAGHNEQFF. The CDR3 coding sequence is TGTGCCAGCAGTTCGAGAGCCGGGCACAATGAGCAGTTCTTC.

This clone was detected once. The rearrangement joins TRBV18 to TRBJ1-3; the match to TRBD1 covers 10 bases. The CDR3 has 16 residues. Trimming cost V 3 bases and J 3 bases; bases outside gene matches: 5. The germline CDR1 and CDR2 sequences are KGHSH and LQKENI. The CDR3, as DNA: TGTGCCAGCTCACCTCCGGGACAGGGGTATGGAAACACCATATATTTT. This gives the protein CASSPPGQGYGNTIYF.

This clone occurred a few times. The chain joins TRBV7-9 to TRBJ1-2, with a tentative D call TRBD1 (6 bases). The CDR3 length is 15 residues. Germline lookup yields CDR1 SEHNR and CDR2 FQNEAQ (reference sequence). V gave up 0 bases and J gave up 6 bases, with 14 bases separating them. DNA for the CDR3: TGTGCCAGCAGCTTAGCGCTCGCGGCAGGGGATGGCTACACCTTC. It encodes CASSLALAAGDGYTF.

This clone occurred a few times. CDR3 DNA sequence: TGCGCCAGCAGCTTTTTCCGGACTAGCACAGATACGCAGTATTTT. It is translated as CASSFFRTSTDTQYF. The chain has TRBV5-1 and TRBJ2-3; perhaps TRBD2 as D (5 bases). The CDR3 contains 15 residues. The germline V and J ends were trimmed by 2 bases and 0 bases, with 10 bases remaining between them. Germline V lookup: CDR1 SGHRS, CDR2 YFSETQ.

This chain uses TRBV19 with TRBJ1-2; D is unclear. This CDR3 is built from 12 residues. Germline V gives CDR1 LNHDA, CDR2 SQIVND (reference sequence). Trimming cost V 7 bases and J 4 bases, with 10 bases left between them. CDR3 coding DNA: TGTGCCAGTACCCTGGGCATCTATGGCTACACCTTC. Protein product: CASTLGIYGYTF.

This sequence joins TRBV2 and TRBJ2-2; tentatively, D is TRBD1 (6 bases). The V gene lost 3 bases and the J gene lost 2 bases, with 13 bases spanning the gap. Per the germline V gene, CDR1 is SNHLY and CDR2 is FYNNEI. The CDR3 runs 16 residues. The CDR3 DNA reads TGTGCCAGCAGTGATGTAGAGGGGGTTAACACCGGGGAGCTGTTTTTT. Its translation is CASSDVEGVNTGELFF.

The chain employs TRBV9 and TRBJ1-5; tentative D call: TRBD1 (5 bases). This CDR3 has 15 amino acids. The V and J ends lost 0 bases and 6 bases respectively, with 13 bases between them. In germline, CDR1 is SGDLS, CDR2 YYNGEE. The CDR3 reads CASSVEAGGGQPQHF. CDR3 sequence (DNA): TGTGCCAGCAGCGTAGAGGCGGGGGGAGGTCAGCCCCAGCATTTT.

A few counts support this clone. CDR3 coding DNA: TGTGCCAGTAGTATGGGGGGAACCTACCCCACTGAAGCTTTCTTT. Amino acids: CASSMGGTYPTEAFF. The chain joins TRBV19 to TRBJ1-1, with D maybe TRBD1 (5 bases). This CDR3 is 15 amino acids long. CDR1 and CDR2 from the germline V gene are LNHDA and SQIVND (reference sequence). The germline V and J ends were trimmed by 3 bases and 4 bases, with 15 bases remaining between them. The full variable domain, completed using reference TRBV19 and TRBJ1-1, is DGGITQSPKYLFRKEGQNVTLSCEQNLNHDAMYWYRQDPGQGLRLIYYSQIVNDFQKGDIAEGYSVSREKKESFPLTVTSAQKNPTAFYLCASSMGGTYPTEAFFGQGTRLTVV.

The rearrangement links TRBV21-1 to TRBJ2-6; the tabulated D call, TRBD2, remains unverified against the DNA. TRBV21-1 is a known pseudogene. The CDR3 extends over 19 amino acids. CDR3 loop: CASSKGGGPSRSGANVLTF. The CDR3 DNA reads as TGTGCCAGCAGCAAGGGCGGGGGGCCTTCTAGATCTGGGGCCAACGTCCTGACTTTC.

CDR3 DNA sequence: TGTGCCACCCAGGAGCTCTCGGGGCCTACCTACGAGCAGTACTTC. It translates to CATQELSGPTYEQYF. The rearrangement joins TRBV6-5 to TRBJ2-7; possibly TRBD1 or TRBD2 for D (5 bases each). Germline lookup yields CDR1 MNHEY and CDR2 SVGAGI. The length of the CDR3 is 15 residues. Trimming stripped 10 bases from V and 2 bases from J, with 21 bases between.

The chain combines TRBV5-8 with TRBJ1-5; D possibly corresponds to TRBD1 (5 bases). Germline V gene sequence: CDR1 SGHTS, CDR2 YDEGEE. This CDR3 is built from 15 residues. Trimming cost V 6 bases and J 0 bases, with 13 bases left between them. The DNA of the CDR3 is TGTGCCAGCACCGAGGGGAGGTATAGCAATCAGCCCCAGCATTTT. It encodes CASTEGRYSNQPQHF. Full variable domain (rest looked up from reference TRBV5-8 and TRBJ1-5): EAGVTQSPTHLIKTRGQQATLRCSPISGHTSVYWYQQALGLGLQFLLWYDEGEERNRGNFPPRFSGRQFPNYSSELNVNALELEDSALYLCASTEGRYSNQPQHFGDGTRLSIL.